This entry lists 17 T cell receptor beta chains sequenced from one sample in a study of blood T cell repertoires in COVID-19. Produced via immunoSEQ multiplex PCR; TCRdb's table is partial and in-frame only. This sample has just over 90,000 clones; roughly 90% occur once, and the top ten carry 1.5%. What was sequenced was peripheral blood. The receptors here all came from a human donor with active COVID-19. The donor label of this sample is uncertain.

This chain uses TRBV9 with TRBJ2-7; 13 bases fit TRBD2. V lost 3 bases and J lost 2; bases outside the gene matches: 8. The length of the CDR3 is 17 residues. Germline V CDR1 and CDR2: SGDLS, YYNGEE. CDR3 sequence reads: CASSERQGTSGTYEQYF. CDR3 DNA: TGTGCCAGCAGCGAGAGACAGGGGACTAGCGGGACCTACGAGCAGTACTTC.

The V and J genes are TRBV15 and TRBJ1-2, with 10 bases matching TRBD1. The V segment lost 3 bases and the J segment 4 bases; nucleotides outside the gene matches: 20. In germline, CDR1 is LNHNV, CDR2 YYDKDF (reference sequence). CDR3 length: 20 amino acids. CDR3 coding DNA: TGTGCCACCAGCAGCGAACTCCTCCGCGGGACAGGGGCGGGCGGCTATGGCTACACCTTC. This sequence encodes CATSSELLRGTGAGGYGYTF.

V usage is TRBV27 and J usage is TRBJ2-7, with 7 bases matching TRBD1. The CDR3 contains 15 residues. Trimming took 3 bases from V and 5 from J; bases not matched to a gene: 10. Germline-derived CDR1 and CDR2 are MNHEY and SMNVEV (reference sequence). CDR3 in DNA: TGTGCCAGCAGTTTGTCCGGGACAGCCCCTGACGAGCAGTACTTC. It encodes CASSLSGTAPDEQYF.

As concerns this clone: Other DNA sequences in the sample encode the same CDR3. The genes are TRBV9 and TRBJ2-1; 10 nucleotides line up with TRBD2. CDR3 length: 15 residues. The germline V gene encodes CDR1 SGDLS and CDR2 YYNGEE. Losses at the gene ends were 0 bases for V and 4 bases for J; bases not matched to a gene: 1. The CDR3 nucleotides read TGTGCCAGCAGCGTAGGTAGCGGGGGGTACAATGAGCAGTTCTTC. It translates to CASSVGSGGYNEQFF.

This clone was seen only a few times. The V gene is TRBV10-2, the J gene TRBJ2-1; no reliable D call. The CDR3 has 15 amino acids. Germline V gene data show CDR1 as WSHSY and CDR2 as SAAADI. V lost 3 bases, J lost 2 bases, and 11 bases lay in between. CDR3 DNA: TGCGCCAGCAGTGATTCGGGTAGGACCTACAATGAGCAGTTCTTC. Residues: CASSDSGRTYNEQFF.

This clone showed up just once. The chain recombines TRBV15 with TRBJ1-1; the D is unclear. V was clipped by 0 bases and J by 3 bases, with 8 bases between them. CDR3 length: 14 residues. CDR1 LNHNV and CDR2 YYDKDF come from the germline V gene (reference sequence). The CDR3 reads CATSRELADTEAFF. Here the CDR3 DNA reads TGTGCCACCAGCAGAGAGTTAGCAGACACTGAAGCTTTCTTT.

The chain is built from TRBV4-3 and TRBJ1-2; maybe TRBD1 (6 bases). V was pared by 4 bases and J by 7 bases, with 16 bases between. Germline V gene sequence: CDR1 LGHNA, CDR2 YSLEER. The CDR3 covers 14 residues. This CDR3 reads CASSLSWGQSGYTF. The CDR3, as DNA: TGCGCCAGCAGCCTAAGCTGGGGGCAGAGTGGCTACACCTTC.

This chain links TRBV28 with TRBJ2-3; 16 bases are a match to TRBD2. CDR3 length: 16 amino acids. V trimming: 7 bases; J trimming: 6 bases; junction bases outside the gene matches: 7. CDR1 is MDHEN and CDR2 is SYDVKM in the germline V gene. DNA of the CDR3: TGTGCCAGCACGGGACTAGCGGGGGGGTATAGGGATACGCAGTATTTT. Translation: CASTGLAGGYRDTQYF.

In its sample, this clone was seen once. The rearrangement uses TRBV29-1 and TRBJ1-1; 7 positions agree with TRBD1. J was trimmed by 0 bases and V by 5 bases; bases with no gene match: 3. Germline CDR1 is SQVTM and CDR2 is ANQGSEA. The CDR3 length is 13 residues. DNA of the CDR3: TGCAGCGTTTCGACAGGGCTGAACACTGAAGCTTTCTTT. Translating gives CSVSTGLNTEAFF.

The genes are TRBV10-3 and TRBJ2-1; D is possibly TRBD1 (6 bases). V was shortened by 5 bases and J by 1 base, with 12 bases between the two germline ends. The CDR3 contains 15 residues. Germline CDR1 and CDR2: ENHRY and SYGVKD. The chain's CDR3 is CAISPDSLSYNEQFF. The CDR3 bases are TGTGCCATCAGTCCGGACAGCCTGTCCTACAATGAGCAGTTCTTC.

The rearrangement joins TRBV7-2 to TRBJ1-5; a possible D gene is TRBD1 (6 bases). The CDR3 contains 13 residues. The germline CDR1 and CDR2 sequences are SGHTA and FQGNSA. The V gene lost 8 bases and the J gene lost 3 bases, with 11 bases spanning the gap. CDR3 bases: TGTGCCAGCGGCCGGGACAACAATCAGCCCCAGCATTTT. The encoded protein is CASGRDNNQPQHF.

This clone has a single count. The CDR3 DNA reads as TGTGCCAGCAGCGTAGCTACTAGGCTAGCGGGGGGTCAGTGGTACAATGAGCAGTTCTTC. This gives the protein CASSVATRLAGGQWYNEQFF. The V call is TRBV9, the J call TRBJ2-1; 11 positions agree with TRBD2. This CDR3 contains 20 residues. Per the germline V gene, CDR1 is SGDLS and CDR2 is YYNGEE. V lost 0 bases and J lost 4; bases outside the gene matches: 15.

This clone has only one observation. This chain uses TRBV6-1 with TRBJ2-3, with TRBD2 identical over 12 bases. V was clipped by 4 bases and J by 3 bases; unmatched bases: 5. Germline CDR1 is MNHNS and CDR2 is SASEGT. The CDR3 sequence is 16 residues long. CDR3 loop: CASSGILAGGTDTQYF. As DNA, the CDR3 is TGTGCCAGCAGTGGAATACTAGCGGGGGGTACAGATACGCAGTATTTT.

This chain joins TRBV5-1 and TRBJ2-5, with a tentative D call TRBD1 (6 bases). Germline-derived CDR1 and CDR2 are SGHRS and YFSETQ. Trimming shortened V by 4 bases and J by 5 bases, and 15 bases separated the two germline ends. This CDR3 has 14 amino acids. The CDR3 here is CASSKAGATETQYF. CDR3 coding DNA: TGCGCCAGCAGCAAAGCAGGGGCCACGGAGACCCAGTACTTC.

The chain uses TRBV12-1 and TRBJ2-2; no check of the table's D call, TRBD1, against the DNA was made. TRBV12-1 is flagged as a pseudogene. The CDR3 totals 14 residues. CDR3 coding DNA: TGTGCCAGCAGCTTTGGGGGCTCCACCGGGGAGCTGTTTTTT. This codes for CASSFGGSTGELFF.

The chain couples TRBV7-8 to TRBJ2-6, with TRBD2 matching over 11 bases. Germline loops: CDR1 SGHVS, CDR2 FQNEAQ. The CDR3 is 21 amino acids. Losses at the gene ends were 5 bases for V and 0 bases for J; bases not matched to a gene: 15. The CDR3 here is CASSPLASGGLKSSGANVLTF. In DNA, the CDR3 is TGTGCCAGCAGCCCGTTGGCTAGCGGGGGGCTAAAAAGCTCTGGGGCCAACGTCCTGACTTTC.

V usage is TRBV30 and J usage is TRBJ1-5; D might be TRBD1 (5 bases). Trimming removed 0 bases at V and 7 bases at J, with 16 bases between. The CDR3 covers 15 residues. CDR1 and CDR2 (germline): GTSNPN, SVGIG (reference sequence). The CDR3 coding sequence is TGTGCCTGGAGTGTACAGGTCCTCCTGGGGCAGCCCCAGCATTTT. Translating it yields CAWSVQVLLGQPQHF.